The subject of this entry is one TCR beta chain. The V gene end was trimmed by 6 bases and the J gene end by 2 bases; junction bases not matched to a gene: 9. Germline lookup yields CDR1 MDHEN and CDR2 SYDVKM. The CDR3 has 17 amino acids. This record belongs to a study of blood T cell repertoires in COVID-19. On the study more broadly: Sample material is recorded as cDNA or gDNA derived from T cells, B-cell-depleted T cells, or PBMCs.

Assay: immunoSEQ multiplex PCR; the TCRdb copy retains only in-frame clones and omits some. The sample has about 330,000 clones, 88% seen once. This sequence joins TRBV28 and TRBJ2-6; 8 bases map to TRBD1. Sequenced material: PBMCs or T cells enriched from blood (not recorded which). This TCR derives from a man between 25 and 39 years old who had recovered from COVID-19. CDR3 residues: CASRPGQAVPGANVLTF. CDR3 DNA sequence: TGTGCCAGCAGGCCGGGACAGGCGGTCCCTGGGGCCAACGTCCTGACTTTC.